This entry concerns a single TCR beta chain. Its cognate antigen has yet to be identified. Per-base qualities were not stored, and no clone one base away is much larger. CDR1 is given as SQVTM and CDR2 as ANQGSEA, both from the germline V gene. The CDR3 numbers 14 residues from cysteine through phenylalanine. The kept DNA is CDR3 alone, 42 bases in frame from the first base. V is clipped by 7 bases and J by 4 bases, and the sequence between their germline boundaries is 17 bases long. Profiling of TCR beta VDJ combinations and CDR3 sequences used genomic DNA as the template. An Illumina HiSeq 2000 was used for TCR repertoire sequencing. The authors processed their data as follows. TRBV/TRBJ rearrangement plots, CDR3 size and DJ length profiles, and Simpson's diversity index were used to evaluate the repertoires. The most abundant DNA sequence in the deep sequencing data was taken as the immunodominant clone. CDR3 amino acid sequences were screened for sharing across subjects and were compared with published repertoires and the VDJdb database. The public reads were run again by TCRdb, first through fastp at Q25 and then through MiXCR, and only productive beta chains were kept. Here each entry gathers all rows of one CDR3 protein and keeps the most common genes and DNA. The authors' filters were not applied to this entry. The sample table shows some 180,000 distinct CDR3 sequences, and roughly 65% are seen once. Together, the top ten hold under 55% of the sample.

The patients picked for sequencing were ones in whom flow cytometry had shown an expansion of CD8+CD57+ cells. All patients had severe acquired aplastic anemia diagnosed by International Study of Aplastic Anemia and Agranulocytosis and Camitta criteria. Patients had received no therapy at the time of blood sampling. The study deep-sequenced TCR repertoires of sorted CD4+ and CD8+ blood T cells from severe aplastic anemia patients and healthy subjects. In the USA, patient enrollment took place under clinicaltrials.gov protocols 00001620, 01623167, 00001397, 00071045, 00081523 and 00961064. Ficoll-Paque density gradient centrifugation was used to isolate peripheral blood mononuclear cells. CD4+ and CD8+ T cells were sorted by FACS or magnetic beads before DNA extraction. This sample is part of a study of CD8+CD57+ T cells in acquired aplastic anemia (dated by TCRdb to between 2018 and 2020). With regard to the full study: Extracted DNA from sorted CD4+ and CD8+ cells averaged approximately 3 ug, ranging from about 0.17 to 27.4 ug. CD8+CD57+ expansion was defined as a frequency above the mean frequency observed in healthy subjects. The investigation overall reported the following: CD8+ Simpson's diversity did not differ significantly between patients and healthy controls (P=0.060). Roughly 29 CD8+ CDR3 sequences were found in both patients and controls but appeared to be highly expressed in patients and within the immunodominant clones of the patients.

Source material: sorted CD4+, CD8+, or CD8+CD57+ T cells (not recorded which) from PBMCs. In this chain, TRBV29-1 is recombined with TRBJ2-1; no confident D gene assignment can be made. The source of this sequence is a human donor with aplastic anemia. The sequenced DNA: TGCAGCGCCACCACACCGGGTCCATACAATGAGCAGTTCTTC. The translation is CSATTPGPYNEQFF.